These T cell receptor beta chains were read from a single sample in a study of a mutant IDH1 vaccine in newly diagnosed glioma. The repertoire was sequenced with immunoSEQ multiplex PCR; TCRdb's copy has only in-frame clones and lacks some. The sample lists fewer than 35,000 clones, 81% occurring once. Antigen specificity for these receptors is unknown. The specimen comprised PBMCs, sampled from a glioma patient whose treatment included an IDH1 peptide vaccine. The receptors stem from a man aged 30-40 years with glioma. CDR3s include the opening cysteine and the closing phenylalanine or tryptophan. Each record gives: CDR3 length, clone size, V gene, J gene, D gene, CDR3 protein, CDR3 DNA. The D gene is left open where the match is weak. Part of the rows lack a size; the others show once, few, many or a class for expanded clones.

13	NA	TRBV11-2	TRBJ2-3	NA	CASSSPWADTQYF	TGTGCCAGCAGCTCCCCCTGGGCAGATACGCAGTATTTT
14	NA	TRBV21-1	TRBJ1-1	NA	CASRSGTRNTEAFF	TGTGCCAGCAGATCCGGGACAAGGAACACTGAAGCTTTCTTT
14	NA	TRBV5-1	TRBJ1-5	NA	CASSSGLSNQPQHF	TGCGCCAGCAGCTCGGGACTTAGCAATCAGCCCCAGCATTTT
13	NA	TRBV7-9	TRBJ1-1	NA	CASSFYGGGEAFF	TGTGCCAGCAGCTTTTACGGCGGGGGTGAAGCTTTCTTT
12	NA	TRBV6-1	TRBJ1-2	NA	CASCGPAGGYTF	TGTGCCAGCTGCGGGCCAGCGGGAGGCTACACCTTC
16	NA	TRBV5-4	TRBJ2-1	TRBD2	CASSFLAGGIYNEQFF	TGTGCCAGCAGCTTCCTAGCGGGAGGGATATACAATGAGCAGTTCTTC
16	NA	TRBV5-1	TRBJ2-1	TRBD2	CASSLGVIGGGNEQFF	TGCGCCAGCAGCTTGGGGGTGATTGGCGGGGGCAATGAGCAGTTCTTC
14	once	TRBV5-1	TRBJ2-7	TRBD2	CASSLGLDGYEQYF	TGCGCCAGCAGCCTGGGACTAGACGGTTACGAGCAGTACTTC
15	NA	TRBV5-6	TRBJ2-2	NA	CASSLMGGNTGELFF	TGTGCCAGCAGCTTGATGGGTGGTAACACCGGGGAGCTGTTTTTT
15	NA	TRBV5-1	TRBJ1-1	TRBD1	CASSSGQGEPTEAFF	TGCGCCAGCAGCTCCGGACAGGGCGAACCCACTGAAGCTTTCTTT
16	NA	TRBV5-4	TRBJ2-3	TRBD2	CASSLGTSIYTDTQYF	TGTGCCAGCAGCTTGGGGACTAGTATTTACACAGATACGCAGTATTTT
15	NA	TRBV6-1	TRBJ2-3	TRBD1	CASSLDRGGADTQYF	TGTGCCAGCAGTTTGGACAGGGGAGGCGCAGATACGCAGTATTTT
15	NA	TRBV6-1	TRBJ2-7	NA	CASSEGRHPAYEQYF	TGTGCCAGCAGTGAGGGGCGACATCCCGCCTACGAGCAGTACTTC
15	NA	TRBV4-1	TRBJ1-2	NA	CASSQVGGGNYGYTF	TGCGCCAGCAGCCAAGTCGGAGGGGGGAACTATGGCTACACCTTC
15	NA	TRBV18	TRBJ2-1	TRBD1	CASSSDRDTYNEQFF	TGTGCCAGCTCATCGGACAGGGACACCTACAATGAGCAGTTCTTC
13	NA	TRBV19	TRBJ1-1	TRBD1	CASRTQGVAEAFF	TGTGCCAGTAGAACACAGGGGGTCGCTGAAGCTTTCTTT
16	NA	TRBV11-2	TRBJ1-1	NA	CASSLARGGMNTEAFF	TGTGCCAGCAGCTTAGCGAGAGGGGGTATGAACACTGAAGCTTTCTTT
14	NA	TRBV6-5	TRBJ1-1	NA	CASTTLTGSPEAFF	TGTGCCAGCACCACACTAACAGGGTCCCCTGAAGCTTTCTTT